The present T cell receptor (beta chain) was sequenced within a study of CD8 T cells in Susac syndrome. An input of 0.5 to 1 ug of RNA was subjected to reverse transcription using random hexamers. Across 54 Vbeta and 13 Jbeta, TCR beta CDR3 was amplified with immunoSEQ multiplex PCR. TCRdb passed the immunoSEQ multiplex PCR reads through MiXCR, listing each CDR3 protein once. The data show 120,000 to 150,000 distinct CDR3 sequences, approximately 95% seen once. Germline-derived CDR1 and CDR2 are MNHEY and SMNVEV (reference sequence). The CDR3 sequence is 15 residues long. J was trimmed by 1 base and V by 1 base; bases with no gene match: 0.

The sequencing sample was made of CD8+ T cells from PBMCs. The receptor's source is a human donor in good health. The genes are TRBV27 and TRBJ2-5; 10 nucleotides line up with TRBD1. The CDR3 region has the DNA TGTGCCAGCAGTTTATGGGACAGGGGCCAAGAGACCCAGTACTTC. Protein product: CASSLWDRGQETQYF.